This T cell receptor (beta chain) was recovered during a study of vaccination and CD4 T cells after COVID-19. In the study overall: The cells in question were stimulated using overlapping spike peptides derived from SARS-CoV-2, HCoV-NL63, HCoV-OC43 and HCoV-229E. Findings and limits, study-wide: Median numbers of SARS-CoV-2-reactive clonotypes increased from 21 to 38 (not a significant change). Post-vaccination, and not before, a median around 86% of reactive clones appeared in convalescent patients.

Note on this clonotype: Its target is unknown.

Treatment noted: roughly 10-day PBMC culture with coronavirus spike peptide pools or control peptides (ViraFEST assay). ViraFEST used peptide pools to expand antigen-specific T cells, then sequenced TCRs. CDR3 size: 14 residues. V dropped 5 bases and J dropped 11; count of bases not matched to a gene: 8. With the Oncomine TCR Beta short-read assay, DNA from cultured CD4+ T cells was sequenced. One entry per CDR3 protein results from TCRdb running MiXCR on the PCR reads. This sample has approximately 18,000 distinct CDR3 sequences, with under 30% found just once. The material sequenced was cultured CD4+ T cells from blood. The source is a human donor with COVID-19. This rearrangement joins TRBV12-3 or TRBV12-4 to TRBJ1-6, with TRBD1 matching 8 bases. CDR3 loop: CASSLDRVGPPLHF. The CDR3, as DNA: TGTGCCAGCAGTCTGGACAGGGTAGGTCCACCCCTCCACTTT.